This T cell receptor beta chain came from a study of control samples from healthy donors and cancer patients. Trimming cost V 5 bases and J 0 bases, with 11 bases left between them. The CDR3 covers 15 residues. Germline loops: CDR1 MNHEY, CDR2 SVGAGI. The sample holds one count of this clone. Measured with immunoSEQ multiplex PCR; TCRdb has only the in-frame clones, and not every one. The sample records 55,000 to 70,000 clones, about 90% being singletons. This sequence was found in a man aged 60 to 69 with colorectal cancer. The rearrangement links TRBV6-5 to TRBJ1-3; D ambiguous. Sequenced input: PBMCs. The CDR3 DNA reads TGTGCCAGCAGTACGACGGAGAGCTCTGGAAACACCATATATTTT. Protein product: CASSTTESSGNTIYF.